These 29 T cell receptor beta chains originate from one sample sequenced in a study of T-cell memory formation after mild COVID-19. TCRdb itself ran the 5' RACE reads through MiXCR, one entry per CDR3 protein. The data show hundreds of thousands of distinct CDR3 sequences, roughly 15% seen once. Sequencing was carried out using PBMCs or a T cell subset sorted from them (not recorded which). The receptor set was obtained from a man aged 18 to 29 who had mild COVID-19 (a few samples of this study predate the infection). Cell type and time point are not known.

This clonotype occurred many times. The DNA for the CDR3 is TGTGCCAGCAGTTTGAAGTGGGGCCTCGACTCACCCCTCCACTTT. As protein: CASSLKWGLDSPLHF. This chain connects TRBV6-5 to TRBJ1-6; possibly TRBD1 for D (5 bases). Germline V gives CDR1 MNHEY, CDR2 SVGAGI. Trimming left V 4 bases short and J 10 bases short, with 17 bases between. The CDR3 is made up of 15 amino acids.

This rearrangement joins TRBV6-6 to TRBJ1-2; D ambiguous. Trimming removed 2 bases at V and 1 base at J, with 5 bases between. This CDR3 comprises 13 residues. Germline CDR1 is MNHNY and CDR2 is SVGAGI (reference sequence). The CDR3 loop is CASSYASNYGYTF. CDR3 nucleotide sequence: TGTGCCAGCAGTTACGCGAGTAACTATGGCTACACCTTC.

This clonotype was picked up a small number of times. This chain connects TRBV6-5 to TRBJ2-7; possible D gene TRBD2, 5 bases. Germline V gene data show CDR1 as MNHEY and CDR2 as SVGAGI. V lost 1 base and J 2 bases, leaving 15 bases between the germline ends. CDR3 size: 16 residues. As DNA, the CDR3 is TGTGCCAGCAGTTACTGGAAGGGAGCCCGCACCTACGAGCAGTACTTC. Protein product: CASSYWKGARTYEQYF.

This clonotype was detected many times. This rearrangement joins TRBV5-1 to TRBJ1-1, with 8 bases identical to TRBD1. The CDR3 is 15 amino acids. Germline trimming cut 1 base from V and 2 bases from J; bases unmatched to any gene: 4. Germline V lookup: CDR1 SGHRS, CDR2 YFSETQ. The CDR3 region has the DNA TGCGCCAGCAGCTTGAGACAGGGGCGAAACACTGAAGCTTTCTTT. It codes for CASSLRQGRNTEAFF.

V is TRBV12-3 or TRBV12-4 and J is TRBJ2-5, with D perhaps TRBD2 (7 bases). V was pared by 7 bases and J by 4 bases, with 13 bases between. This CDR3 is 13 amino acids long. CDR3 coding DNA: TGTGCCAGCACCCGGGGGGCGGGAGAGACCCAGTACTTC. Protein product: CASTRGAGETQYF.

This clonotype was seen a few times. The V call is TRBV4-3, the J call TRBJ2-3; the match to TRBD2 covers 12 bases. CDR1 and CDR2 (germline): LGHNA, YSLEER. Germline trimming cut 0 bases from V and 6 bases from J; bases unmatched to any gene: 4. The CDR3 totals 16 residues. The CDR3 reads CASSQDGTSGWDTQYF. The DNA of the CDR3 is TGCGCCAGCAGCCAAGACGGGACTAGCGGGTGGGATACGCAGTATTTT.

This clonotype showed up just a few times. V is TRBV11-1 and J is TRBJ2-7, with D maybe TRBD2 (6 bases). Trimming took 5 bases from V and 0 from J, leaving 17 bases between them. Looked up from germline, CDR1 is SGHAT and CDR2 is FQDESV (reference sequence). The CDR3 is made up of 16 amino acids. The CDR3 DNA follows: TGTGCCAGCAGCGACCGTGGAGGGAAGAGCTCCTACGAGCAGTACTTC. Residues: CASSDRGGKSSYEQYF.

There are a few counts of this clonotype. This chain joins TRBV20-1 and TRBJ2-2; no clear D gene. V lost 4 bases and J lost 1, with 4 bases in between. The CDR3 extends over 12 amino acids. The germline gives CDR1 DFQATT, CDR2 SNEGSKA (reference sequence). The CDR3 DNA is TGCAGTGCTATAGGGAACACCGGGGAGCTGTTTTTT. Protein sequence: CSAIGNTGELFF.

Here the CDR3 DNA reads TGTGCCAGCGGACGATCAACTGGGCTCAATGAGCAGTTCTTC. It specifies CASGRSTGLNEQFF. The V call is TRBV6-2 or TRBV6-3, the J call TRBJ2-1, with D uncertain. Germline V gene sequence: CDR1 MNHEY, CDR2 SVGEGT. Trimming shortened V by 8 bases and J by 6 bases, and 17 bases separated the two germline ends. This CDR3 spans 14 amino acids.

This clonotype was seen only a few times. The rearrangement joins TRBV12-3 or TRBV12-4 to TRBJ1-6; no firm D call. V was shortened by 7 bases and J by 10 bases, with 11 bases between the two germline ends. CDR3 length equals 12 residues. As DNA, the CDR3 is TGTGCCAGCACCACCGGGCCCTCACCCCTCCACTTT. It specifies CASTTGPSPLHF.

This chain connects TRBV27 to TRBJ1-6; D is possibly TRBD1 (5 bases). The CDR3 has 15 residues. V shed 0 bases and J shed 8 bases, with 11 bases lying between them. CDR1 is MNHEY and CDR2 is SMNVEV in the germline V gene (reference sequence). The CDR3: CASSLSIRGDSPLHF. The CDR3 DNA reads TGTGCCAGCAGTTTATCGATCCGGGGCGATTCACCCCTCCACTTT.

J is TRBJ1-5 and V is TRBV7-2; 7 bases line up with TRBD1. V dropped 5 bases and J dropped 6; count of bases not matched to a gene: 7. There are 14 residues in the CDR3. Looked up from germline, CDR1 is SGHTA and CDR2 is FQGNSA. The CDR3 protein is CASSLTGKAQPQHF. Written as DNA, the CDR3 is TGTGCCAGCAGCCTGACAGGGAAGGCTCAGCCCCAGCATTTT.

The chain recombines TRBV3-1 with TRBJ2-5; 7 bases align to TRBD1. Germline V gene lookup returns CDR1 LGHDT and CDR2 YNNKEL (reference sequence). The CDR3 contains 13 residues. The V and J ends lost 6 bases and 5 bases, in that order; junction bases with no gene match: 6. This CDR3 reads CASRQQGWETQYF. The CDR3 DNA reads as TGTGCCAGCAGACAACAGGGGTGGGAGACCCAGTACTTC.

This clonotype was recorded many times. V gene TRBV3-1 combines with J gene TRBJ1-5; D is unclear. The germline V gene has CDR1 LGHDT and CDR2 YNNKEL (reference sequence). The CDR3 contains 14 residues. V lost 1 base to trimming and J lost 7 bases, with 11 bases between them. CDR3 loop: CASSQGEVWQPQHF. CDR3 DNA: TGTGCCAGCAGCCAAGGGGAGGTCTGGCAGCCCCAGCATTTT.

This chain connects TRBV20-1 to TRBJ1-2; perhaps TRBD1 as D (5 bases). CDR3 length: 14 amino acids. Germline CDR1 DFQATT, CDR2 SNEGSKA (reference sequence). V lost 6 bases and J lost 3, with 17 bases in between. In DNA, the CDR3 is TGCAGTGCCATCCACGGCGGGGGGGACTATGGCTACACCTTC. This gives the protein CSAIHGGGDYGYTF.

This chain uses TRBV7-2 with TRBJ1-1; possibly TRBD1 for D (5 bases). Trimming took off 5 bases at V and 7 bases at J, with 26 bases between the two ends. The CDR3 is 17 residues long. CDR1 SGHTA and CDR2 FQGNSA come from the germline V gene. In DNA form, the CDR3 reads TGTGCCAGCAGCCCGCGCAGTCAGGGTCGAGGGATGGATGAAGCTTTCTTT. This encodes CASSPRSQGRGMDEAFF. The whole variable domain, filled in from reference TRBV7-2 and TRBJ1-1, reads GAGVSQSPSNKVTEKGKDVELRCDPISGHTALYWYRQSLGQGLEFLIYFQGNSAPDKSGLPSDRFSAERTGGSVSTLTIQRTQQEDSAVYLCASSPRSQGRGMDEAFFGQGTRLTVV.

About this clonotype itself: At one boundary the junction diverges from the germline segment, which might be a read error. The chain has TRBV9 and TRBJ2-7, with D uncertain. Germline values: CDR1 SGDLS, CDR2 YYNGEE. The CDR3 loop spans 14 amino acids. In DNA, the CDR3 is TGTGCCAGCAGCCCCGAGTTAGGCTCCCACGAGCAGTACTTC. This translates into CASSPELGSHEQYF.

CDR3 region: CASSFQGTQPQHF. The CDR3 region has the DNA TGTGCCAGCAGCTTCCAGGGAACTCAGCCCCAGCATTTT. V is TRBV7-9 and J is TRBJ1-5; D may be TRBD1 (5 bases). The germline gives CDR1 SEHNR, CDR2 FQNEAQ (reference sequence). CDR3 length equals 13 residues. V was pared by 3 bases and J by 6 bases, with 9 bases between.

The chain carries TRBV7-2 and TRBJ1-2, with D possibly matching TRBD1 (6 bases). CDR1 and CDR2 from the germline V gene are SGHTA and FQGNSA. The CDR3 covers 17 residues. V was cut by 4 bases and J by 4 bases, with 22 bases left in between. For the CDR3, the DNA is TGTGCCAGCAGCTCATCCCATTGGAGGGGGACGTTCTATGGCTACACCTTC. Encoded protein: CASSSSHWRGTFYGYTF.

There are a few counts of this clonotype. The gene calls are TRBV20-1 and TRBJ2-1, with TRBD1 as a possible D gene (5 bases). Germline lookup yields CDR1 DFQATT and CDR2 SNEGSKA (reference sequence). The CDR3 loop spans 15 amino acids. Trimming removed 2 bases from V and 8 bases from J, with 19 bases in between. CDR3 DNA sequence: TGCAGTGCTAGACGAAAAGACAGAATTCTGGATGAGCAGTTCTTC. It translates to CSARRKDRILDEQFF.

This clonotype was recorded a few times. The rearrangement uses TRBV2 and TRBJ1-5; a possible D gene is TRBD1 (5 bases). Germline lookup yields CDR1 SNHLY and CDR2 FYNNEI. The V end lost 8 bases, the J end lost 9 bases, and 20 bases lay between the germline ends. CDR3 size: 14 residues. The CDR3 DNA is TGTGCCAGCGCCCTTACGGTCGGGGACGCGCCCCAGCATTTT. Translated: CASALTVGDAPQHF.

V and J are TRBV6-5 and TRBJ1-1, with a possible D match to TRBD1 (5 bases). The V gene lost 10 bases and the J gene lost 5 bases, with 17 bases spanning the gap. This CDR3 has 13 amino acids. Germline values: CDR1 MNHEY, CDR2 SVGAGI. CDR3 nucleotide sequence: TGTGCCATCCATGCGAGGGGCTGGACTGAAGCTTTCTTT. Translated: CAIHARGWTEAFF.

V is TRBV12-3 or TRBV12-4 and J is TRBJ2-7; D may correspond to TRBD1 or TRBD2 (5 bases each). The CDR3 covers 13 residues. V dropped 0 bases and J dropped 11 bases, with 14 bases sitting between them. The CDR3 DNA reads TGTGCCAGCAGTTTAGCCTCGGCCGGGACGGAGTACTTC. It is translated as CASSLASAGTEYF.

V and J are TRBV14 and TRBJ1-6; no clear D. Trimming took off 0 bases at V and 13 bases at J, with 13 bases between the two ends. The CDR3 spans 14 residues. The V gene's germline CDR1 is SGHDN and CDR2 FVKESK. The CDR3 loop is CASSQDSTRAPLHF. CDR3 coding DNA: TGTGCCAGCAGCCAAGATTCTACCAGAGCGCCCCTCCACTTT.

This clonotype was picked up a small number of times. The chain has TRBV5-6 and TRBJ2-7; D gene uncertain. Germline V lookup: CDR1 SGHDT, CDR2 YYEEEE. The length of the CDR3 is 14 residues. V was pared by 0 bases and J by 6 bases, with 13 bases between. The DNA for the CDR3 is TGTGCCAGCAGCTTGGTAGGTCCGCTCGGCGAGCAGTACGTC. Its translation: CASSLVGPLGEQYV.

V and J are TRBV7-2 and TRBJ2-2; D gene uncertain. Germline CDR1 reads SGHTA; CDR2 reads FQGNSA. V lost 7 bases and J lost 4, with 16 bases in between. The length of the CDR3 is 15 residues. The CDR3 bases are TGTGCCAGCACCAGAGAGAGTTATGGCACCGGGGAGCTGTTTTTT. Residues: CASTRESYGTGELFF.

The chain employs TRBV10-3 and TRBJ2-7; 9 bases agree with TRBD2. Looked up from germline, CDR1 is ENHRY and CDR2 is SYGVKD. CDR3 length: 14 amino acids. Trimming removed 8 bases from V and 4 bases from J; junction bases left unmatched: 9. The CDR3 here is CAIRGRGPGYEQYV. The CDR3, as DNA: TGTGCCATCCGCGGGAGGGGCCCCGGATACGAGCAGTACGTC.

This chain joins TRBV7-9 and TRBJ1-1, with 7 bases aligning to TRBD1. With 7 bases clipped from V and 3 bases from J, the junction kept 5 bases outside the gene matches. Germline V gives CDR1 SEHNR, CDR2 FQNEAQ (reference sequence). The CDR3 has 13 amino acids. This chain's CDR3 is CASTRDRYTEAFF. The CDR3 DNA is TGTGCCAGCACCCGGGACAGATACACTGAAGCTTTCTTT.

This clonotype was detected only a few times. As DNA, the CDR3 is TGTGCCACCAGCAGAGCGGGGCAGGGTGAAAAACTGTTTTTT. Translating it yields CATSRAGQGEKLFF. The chain joins TRBV15 to TRBJ1-4, with TRBD1 as a possible D gene (5 bases). The CDR3 runs 14 residues. CDR1 and CDR2 (germline): LNHNV, YYDKDF (reference sequence). V was pared by 1 base and J by 7 bases, with 10 bases between.